This entry concerns a single T cell receptor beta chain. From germline, CDR1 is MNHEY and CDR2 SMNVEV (reference sequence). The CDR3 is 15 residues long. With 5 bases removed from V and 10 bases from J, the gap between germline ends came to 23 bases. All patients were mismatch repair deficient, assessed by either PCR or immunohistochemistry. The TCR-sequenced patients were a few responders to pembrolizumab. This record belongs to a study of PD-1 blockade in mismatch repair-deficient tumors. Turning to the study itself: Patients had around twelve mismatch repair-deficient cancer types, all previously treated and progressing.

Method: immunoSEQ multiplex PCR; TCRdb's copy keeps in-frame clones and lacks some. The sample shows under 95,000 clones, roughly 80% of them seen only once. This clonotype was sampled from an adult with mismatch repair-deficient cancer. The material sequenced was peripheral blood, taken 44 weeks after starting pembrolizumab. The genes are TRBV27 and TRBJ1-1; D is undetermined. CDR3 amino acids: CASSVRARGPQRAFF. As DNA, the CDR3 is TGTGCCAGCAGTGTAAGAGCTCGGGGTCCCCAGCGAGCTTTCTTT.